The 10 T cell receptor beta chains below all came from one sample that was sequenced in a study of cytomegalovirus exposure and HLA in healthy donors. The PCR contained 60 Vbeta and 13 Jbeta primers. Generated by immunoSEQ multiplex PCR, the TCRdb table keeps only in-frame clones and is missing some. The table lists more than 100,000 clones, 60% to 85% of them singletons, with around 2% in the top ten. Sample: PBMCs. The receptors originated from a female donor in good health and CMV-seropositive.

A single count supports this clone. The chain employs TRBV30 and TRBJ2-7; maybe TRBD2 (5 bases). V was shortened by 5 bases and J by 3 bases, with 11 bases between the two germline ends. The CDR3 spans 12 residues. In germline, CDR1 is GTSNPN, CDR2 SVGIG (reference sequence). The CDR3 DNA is TGTGCCTGGTCGGCGGGTCTCTACGAGCAGTACTTC. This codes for CAWSAGLYEQYF.

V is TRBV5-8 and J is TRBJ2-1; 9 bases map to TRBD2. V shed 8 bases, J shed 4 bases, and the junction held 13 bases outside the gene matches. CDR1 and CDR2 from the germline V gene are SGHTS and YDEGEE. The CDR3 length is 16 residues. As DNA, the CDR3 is TGTGCCAGTCCCAAGATCTCTAGCGGGGCGTACAATGAGCAGTTCTTC. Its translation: CASPKISSGAYNEQFF.

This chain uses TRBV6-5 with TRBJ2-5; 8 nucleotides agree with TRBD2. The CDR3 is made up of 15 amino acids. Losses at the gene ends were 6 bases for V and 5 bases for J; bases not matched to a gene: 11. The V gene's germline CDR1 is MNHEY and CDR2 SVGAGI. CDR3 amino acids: CASRTSGGARETQYF. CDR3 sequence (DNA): TGTGCCAGCAGAACCAGCGGGGGAGCGCGGGAGACCCAGTACTTC.

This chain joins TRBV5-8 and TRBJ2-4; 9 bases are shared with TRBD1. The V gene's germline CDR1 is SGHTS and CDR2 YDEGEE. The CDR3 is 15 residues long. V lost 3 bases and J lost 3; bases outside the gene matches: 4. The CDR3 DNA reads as TGTGCCAGCAGCTCGGGACAGGGCGACAAAAACATTCAGTACTTC. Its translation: CASSSGQGDKNIQYF.

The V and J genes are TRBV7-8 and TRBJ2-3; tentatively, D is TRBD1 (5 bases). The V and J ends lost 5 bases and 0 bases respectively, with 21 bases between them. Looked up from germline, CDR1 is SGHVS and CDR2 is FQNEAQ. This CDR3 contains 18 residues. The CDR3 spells CASSLGPGWGGSTDTQYF. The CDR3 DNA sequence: TGTGCCAGCAGCCTAGGCCCAGGATGGGGCGGTAGCACAGATACGCAGTATTTT.

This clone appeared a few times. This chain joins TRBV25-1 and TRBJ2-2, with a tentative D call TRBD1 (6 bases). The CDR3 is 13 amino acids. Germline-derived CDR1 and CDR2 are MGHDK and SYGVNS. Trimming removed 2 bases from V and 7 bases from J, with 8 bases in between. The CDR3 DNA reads TGTGCCAGCAGTGAAAGAGGGGGCGGGGAGCTGTTTTTT. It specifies CASSERGGGELFF.

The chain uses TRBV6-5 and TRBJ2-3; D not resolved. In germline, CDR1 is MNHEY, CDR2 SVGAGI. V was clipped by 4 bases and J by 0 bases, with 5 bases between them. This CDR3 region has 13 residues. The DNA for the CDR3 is TGTGCCAGCAGTTCCCATAGCACAGATACGCAGTATTTT. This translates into CASSSHSTDTQYF.

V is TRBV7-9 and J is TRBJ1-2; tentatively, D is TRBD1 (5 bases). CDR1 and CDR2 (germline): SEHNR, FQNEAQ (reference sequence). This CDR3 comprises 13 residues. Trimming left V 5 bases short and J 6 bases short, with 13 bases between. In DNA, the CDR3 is TGTGCCAGCAGCCCCGGGGAGGGGAATGGCTACACCTTC. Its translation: CASSPGEGNGYTF.

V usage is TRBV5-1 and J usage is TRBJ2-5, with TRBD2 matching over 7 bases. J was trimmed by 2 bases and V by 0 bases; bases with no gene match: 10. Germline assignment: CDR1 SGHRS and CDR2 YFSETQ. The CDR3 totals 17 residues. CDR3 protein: CASSLAGGPSDQETQYF. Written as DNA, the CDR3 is TGCGCCAGCAGCTTGGCGGGGGGTCCTAGCGATCAAGAGACCCAGTACTTC.

The CDR3 DNA follows: TGTGCCAGCAGCTTAGCTAGCGGGGGGCAAGAGACCCAGTACTTC. Protein product: CASSLASGGQETQYF. The chain employs TRBV11-2 and TRBJ2-5; 11 nucleotides line up with TRBD2. V lost 1 base, J lost 2 bases, and 0 bases stayed unmatched. The CDR3 runs to 15 residues. CDR1 is SGHAT, CDR2 FQNNGV, per germline.